Below are 9 T cell receptor beta chains sequenced from a single sample in a study of shared clonotypes between healthy human individuals. Profiling relied on immunoSEQ multiplex PCR, and the TCRdb table lists in-frame clones only, not all of them. This table holds fewer than 850,000 clones, 80% to 95% found once. Source material: memory CD8+ T cells from PBMCs. Subset reported: CD45RO+ cells pooled with CCR7-negative TemRA cells. These receptors all come from a man aged 18 to 29 in good health. Some clones in this sample may be carry-over from other donors' samples.

V gene TRBV10-3 combines with J gene TRBJ2-2; D is unclear. The CDR3 spans 11 residues. Germline CDR1 is ENHRY and CDR2 is SYGVKD. Trimming shortened V by 10 bases and J by 4 bases, and 7 bases separated the two germline ends. The DNA for the CDR3 is TGTGCCACCTTTGCCACCGGGGAGCTGTTTTTT. Its translation is CATFATGELFF.

The V call is TRBV9, the J call TRBJ2-3; 8 nucleotides agree with TRBD2. V gave up 3 bases and J gave up 0 bases; unmatched junction bases: 3. CDR1 is SGDLS and CDR2 is YYNGEE in the germline V gene. This CDR3 is built from 15 residues. The DNA of the CDR3 is TGTGCCAGCAGCGCGGGAGGGGACAGCACAGATACGCAGTATTTT. Translated: CASSAGGDSTDTQYF.

The rearrangement links TRBV6-5 to TRBJ1-6, with 7 bases fitting TRBD1. The V gene's germline CDR1 is MNHEY and CDR2 SVGAGI. J gave up 9 bases and V 5 bases, and 7 bases lay outside the gene matches. The CDR3 loop spans 14 amino acids. The chain's CDR3 is CASSEIGGSSPLHF. Written as DNA, the CDR3 is TGTGCCAGCAGTGAAATAGGGGGCAGTTCACCCCTCCACTTT.

The chain links TRBV27 to TRBJ2-7; D uncertain. Germline V lookup: CDR1 MNHEY, CDR2 SMNVEV (reference sequence). The germline V and J ends were trimmed by 9 bases and 0 bases, with 12 bases remaining between them. The CDR3 runs 13 residues. The CDR3 DNA follows: TGTGCCAGTATGGACGGTCTCTCCTACGAGCAGTACTTC. Translated, it gives CASMDGLSYEQYF.

The chain joins TRBV4-3 to TRBJ2-1, with 8 bases lining up with TRBD1. CDR1 is LGHNA, CDR2 YSLEER, per germline. CDR3 length: 17 residues. V trimming: 3 bases; J trimming: 3 bases; junction bases outside the gene matches: 10. This chain's CDR3 is CASSQGRTGRNYNEQFF. The CDR3 DNA sequence: TGCGCCAGCAGCCAGGGGAGGACAGGGAGAAACTACAATGAGCAGTTCTTC.

The chain carries TRBV25-1 and TRBJ2-7, with a weak D call TRBD2 (6 bases). Germline V lookup: CDR1 MGHDK, CDR2 SYGVNS. The length of the CDR3 is 13 residues. Trimming shortened V by 0 bases and J by 10 bases, and 13 bases separated the two germline ends. CDR3: CASSEYRGSEQYF. The CDR3 nucleotides read TGTGCCAGCAGTGAATATCGGGGGTCCGAACAGTACTTC.

J is TRBJ2-7 and V is TRBV29-1; 10 nucleotides agree with TRBD2. J was trimmed by 3 bases and V by 6 bases; bases with no gene match: 14. CDR1 is SQVTM, CDR2 ANQGSEA, per germline. This CDR3 has 16 amino acids. This CDR3 is CSVNNWGLALNYEQYF. CDR3 DNA sequence: TGCAGCGTCAACAACTGGGGACTAGCGCTGAACTACGAGCAGTACTTC.

This chain uses TRBV11-2 with TRBJ2-7, with 7 bases that match TRBD2. The CDR3 runs 16 residues. CDR1 SGHAT and CDR2 FQNNGV come from the germline V gene. J was trimmed by 0 bases and V by 5 bases; bases with no gene match: 10. The CDR3 bases are TGTGCCAGCAGCGCCTTAATAGCGGGCGGCTCCTACGAGCAGTACTTC. This encodes CASSALIAGGSYEQYF.

This rearrangement joins TRBV5-1 to TRBJ1-1; D unclear. With 0 bases removed from V and 3 bases from J, the gap between germline ends came to 9 bases. This CDR3 is built from 14 residues. Germline values: CDR1 SGHRS, CDR2 YFSETQ. The CDR3 DNA reads as TGCGCCAGCAGCTTGGAGGGATATGACACTGAAGCTTTCTTT. Protein: CASSLEGYDTEAFF.